This entry lists 2 T cell receptor beta chains sequenced from one sample in a study of tumor-infiltrating lymphocytes in primary liver carcinoma. For each extraction, RNA and DNA were obtained together from around 20-30 mg of unsorted bulk tissue. A primer in the constant region served to generate TCR beta cDNA from approximately 460 ng of total RNA. Amplification in three nested multiplex PCR rounds with slightly modified ARM-PCR gave rise to TCR beta libraries. Investigators reported that the first two PCR rounds, at roughly 10 cycles each, used TRBV1-TRBV30 forward primers with a C-beta reverse primer. TCRdb passed the multiplex PCR reads through MiXCR, listing each CDR3 protein once. The table shows around 190,000 distinct CDR3 sequences, with around four fifths occurring only once. Sequenced: tumor tissue from primary liver carcinoma. The receptors were gathered from a man between 35 and 55 years old with primary liver carcinoma and hepatitis B virus infection.

The J gene is TRBJ2-7, the V gene TRBV5-6, with D possibly being TRBD2 (5 bases). This CDR3 spans 16 amino acids. The V gene lost 1 base and the J gene lost 12 bases, with 26 bases spanning the gap. Germline loops: CDR1 SGHDT, CDR2 YYEEEE. Here the CDR3 DNA reads TGTGCCAGCAGCTTGTCGGGGTTAGCTAGCACCTACGAGTGGTACTTC. This sequence encodes CASSLSGLASTYEWYF. The full variable domain, with the rest looked up from reference TRBV5-6 and TRBJ2-7, is DAGVTQSPTHLIKTRGQQVTLRCSPKSGHDTVSWYQQALGQGPQFIFQYYEEEERQRGNFPDRFSGHQFPNYSSELNVNALLLGDSALYLCASSLSGLASTYEWYFGPGTRLTVT.

This clonotype has only one observation. For the CDR3, the DNA is TGTGCCAGGGGGGGACAGTATGTTGAGCAGTTCTTC. It yields the protein CARGGQYVEQFF. The chain joins TRBV7-9 to TRBJ2-1; D may be TRBD1 (7 bases). Trimming stripped 9 bases from V and 9 bases from J, with 15 bases between. Germline assignment: CDR1 SEHNR and CDR2 FQNEAQ (reference sequence). There are 12 residues in the CDR3.